These 31 T cell receptor beta chains were all obtained from the same sample, sequenced in a study of blood T cell repertoires in COVID-19. Clones were read by immunoSEQ multiplex PCR, and TCRdb kept only the in-frame ones, dropping some. The data contain roughly 220,000 clones, around four fifths of them singletons. Material for sequencing was peripheral blood. The receptors come from a woman aged 60-70 years who had recovered from COVID-19.

In its sample, this clone was seen a few times. The chain joins TRBV7-8 to TRBJ1-1; 9 bases are a match to TRBD1. The trim removed 1 base at V and 5 bases at J, leaving 8 bases unmatched. CDR3 size: 16 residues. The germline CDR1 and CDR2 sequences are SGHVS and FQNEAQ. Here the CDR3 DNA reads TGTGCCAGCAGCTTAGTAGAGGGACAGGGTGGTACTGAAGCTTTCTTT. Residues: CASSLVEGQGGTEAFF.

V gene TRBV11-2 combines with J gene TRBJ1-2; 7 positions agree with TRBD1. With 4 bases clipped from V and 2 bases from J, the junction kept 4 bases outside the gene matches. This CDR3 spans 14 amino acids. From germline, CDR1 is SGHAT and CDR2 FQNNGV. The CDR3 coding sequence is TGTGCCAGCAGCTGGGGGGACAGAAACTATGGCTACACCTTC. Its protein product is CASSWGDRNYGYTF.

This chain links TRBV3-1 (or the pseudogene TRBV3-2) with TRBJ2-1, with TRBD2 matching over 10 bases. Germline V lookup: CDR1 LGHDT, CDR2 YNNKEL (reference sequence). Trimming removed 3 bases from V and 4 bases from J; junction bases left unmatched: 6. The CDR3 is made up of 16 amino acids. The DNA for the CDR3 is TGTGCCAGCAGCCATATAGCGGGGGGCCGTTACAATGAGCAGTTCTTC. Encoded protein: CASSHIAGGRYNEQFF.

The CDR3 protein is CASSRPLGTEAFF. The CDR3 coding sequence is TGCGCCAGCAGTCGCCCGCTAGGCACTGAAGCTTTCTTT. The chain joins TRBV4-1 to TRBJ1-1; D is unclear. Trimming removed 6 bases at V and 4 bases at J, with 12 bases between. Germline V CDR1 and CDR2: MGHRA, YSYEKL. The CDR3 sequence is 13 residues long.

This chain connects TRBV5-5 to TRBJ2-3; D not certain. CDR1 and CDR2 from the germline V gene are SGHKS and YYEKEE (reference sequence). CDR3 length equals 13 residues. The germline V and J ends were trimmed by 0 bases and 4 bases, with 6 bases remaining between them. CDR3 nucleotides: TGTGCCAGCAGCTTGGTTCGGTCAGATACGCAGTATTTT. Amino acid sequence: CASSLVRSDTQYF.

This sequence joins TRBV27 and TRBJ1-2; D may be TRBD1 (5 bases). This CDR3 is built from 16 residues. Trimming stripped 2 bases from V and 2 bases from J, with 15 bases between. CDR1 is MNHEY and CDR2 is SMNVEV in the germline V gene (reference sequence). CDR3 residues: CASSLRGKGSNYGYTF. Here the CDR3 DNA reads TGTGCCAGCAGTTTACGGGGGAAGGGGTCCAACTATGGCTACACCTTC.

J is TRBJ1-2 and V is TRBV4-3; 8 bases are shared with TRBD1. Trimming removed 5 bases from V and 4 bases from J; junction bases left unmatched: 3. Per the germline V gene, CDR1 is LGHNA and CDR2 is YSLEER. This CDR3 has 13 amino acids. In nucleotides, the CDR3 is TGCGCCAGCAGCGAAACAGGGGGCTATGGCTACACCTTC. Encoded protein: CASSETGGYGYTF.

This clone was observed a handful of times. The chain employs TRBV2 and TRBJ1-4, with D hard to call. The germline gives CDR1 SNHLY, CDR2 FYNNEI. V lost 5 bases and J 15 bases, leaving 22 bases between the germline ends. This CDR3 has 14 residues. For the CDR3, the DNA is TGTGCCAGCAGTCGGTCCGGGGATCGGGCGTGGATGTTTTTT. Its translation is CASSRSGDRAWMFF. The whole variable domain, filled in from reference TRBV2 and TRBJ1-4, reads EPEVTQTPSHQVTQMGQEVILRCVPISNHLYFYWYRQILGQKVEFLVSFYNNEISEKSEIFDDQFSVERPDGSNFTLKIRSTKLEDSAMYFCASSRSGDRAWMFFGSGTQLSVL.

The V and J genes are TRBV29-1 and TRBJ2-7; no definite D call. The CDR3 runs 13 residues. Per germline, CDR1 SQVTM and CDR2 ANQGSEA. Trimming shortened V by 0 bases and J by 3 bases, and 9 bases separated the two germline ends. The CDR3 DNA reads as TGCAGCGTTGAAGATAGCAAAAACTACGAGCAGTACTTC. This sequence encodes CSVEDSKNYEQYF.

This clone has only a few counts. The genes are TRBV11-2 and TRBJ2-7; 7 bases are shared with TRBD1. This CDR3 region has 15 residues. Per germline, CDR1 SGHAT and CDR2 FQNNGV. V dropped 5 bases and J dropped 2; count of bases not matched to a gene: 9. Here the CDR3 reads CASSTTGIGPYEQYF. The CDR3 DNA is TGTGCCAGCAGCACGACAGGGATCGGCCCCTACGAGCAGTACTTC.

This chain uses TRBV7-2 with TRBJ2-1, with 14 bases fitting TRBD2. Germline CDR1 and CDR2: SGHTA and FQGNSA. J gave up 5 bases and V 5 bases, and 8 bases lay outside the gene matches. This CDR3 has 17 amino acids. CDR3 amino acids: CASSLTSGGAINNEQFF. CDR3 nucleotide sequence: TGTGCCAGCAGCCTGACTAGCGGGGGGGCGATAAACAATGAGCAGTTCTTC. Full variable domain (missing parts from reference TRBV7-2 and TRBJ2-1): GAGVSQSPSNKVTEKGKDVELRCDPISGHTALYWYRQSLGQGLEFLIYFQGNSAPDKSGLPSDRFSAERTGGSVSTLTIQRTQQEDSAVYLCASSLTSGGAINNEQFFGPGTRLTVL.

This chain connects TRBV15 to TRBJ2-3; the match to TRBD2 covers 10 bases. Germline lookup yields CDR1 LNHNV and CDR2 YYDKDF (reference sequence). The ends lost 9 bases at V and 0 bases at J; junction bases unmatched: 6. CDR3 length: 15 residues. The CDR3, as DNA: TGTGCCACTAGGACTAGCGGAACTAGCACAGATACGCAGTATTTT. Residues: CATRTSGTSTDTQYF.

The chain couples TRBV19 to TRBJ2-7, with 7 bases aligning to TRBD1. The germline CDR1 and CDR2 sequences are LNHDA and SQIVND (reference sequence). The CDR3 loop spans 13 amino acids. The V and J ends lost 9 bases and 6 bases, in that order; junction bases with no gene match: 11. CDR3 loop: CASSSGTAFEQYF. The DNA for the CDR3 is TGTGCCAGCTCCTCCGGGACAGCCTTCGAGCAGTACTTC.

The rearrangement uses TRBV4-1 and TRBJ1-4; D is unclear. The CDR3 extends over 15 amino acids. The V and J ends lost 1 base and 6 bases respectively, with 12 bases between them. The V gene's germline CDR1 is MGHRA and CDR2 YSYEKL. This CDR3 reads CASSQAGDGDEKLFF. CDR3 nucleotides: TGCGCCAGCAGCCAAGCCGGGGATGGGGATGAAAAACTGTTTTTT.

The chain is built from TRBV5-1 and TRBJ1-6; 7 nucleotides match TRBD1. Germline CDR1 is SGHRS and CDR2 is YFSETQ. The CDR3 contains 19 residues. The J segment lost 0 bases and the V segment lost 0 bases, leaving 9 bases of the junction unmatched. The CDR3 DNA reads TGCGCCAGCAGCTTGGAACGTCGACAGGGCTTCTCCTATAATTCACCCCTCCACTTT. This sequence encodes CASSLERRQGFSYNSPLHF.

This chain joins TRBV7-8 and TRBJ1-5, with a possible D match to TRBD1 (6 bases). Trimming removed 5 bases at V and 7 bases at J, with 21 bases between. This CDR3 has 16 residues. The germline V gene has CDR1 SGHVS and CDR2 FQNEAQ. CDR3 in amino acids: CASSPPEGGKAQPQHF. The DNA of the CDR3 is TGTGCCAGCAGCCCCCCCGAGGGGGGGAAGGCCCAGCCCCAGCATTTT.

This clone came up a few times. V gene TRBV18 combines with J gene TRBJ1-5; 8 bases are a match to TRBD1. Unmatched junction bases numbered 10, after V lost 3 bases and J lost 6 bases. CDR3 length equals 16 residues. The germline V gene has CDR1 KGHSH and CDR2 LQKENI. CDR3: CASSPSGPGGGQPQHF. CDR3 coding DNA: TGTGCCAGCTCACCGTCGGGGCCAGGGGGCGGTCAGCCCCAGCATTTT.

This clone was picked up a small number of times. This chain's CDR3 is CASSQGRSGGPRNEQYF. CDR3 bases: TGCGCCAGCAGCCAAGGAAGGAGCGGGGGGCCACGAAACGAGCAGTACTTC. The V and J genes are TRBV4-1 and TRBJ2-7; TRBD2 aligns across 9 bases. Germline values: CDR1 MGHRA, CDR2 YSYEKL. After removal of 1 base from V and 5 bases from J, the junction contained 12 bases not matched to a gene. The CDR3 runs to 17 residues.

The chain recombines TRBV20-1 with TRBJ2-7; 9 bases match TRBD1. J gave up 6 bases and V 3 bases, and 6 bases lay outside the gene matches. The CDR3 is 13 amino acids. The germline CDR1 and CDR2 sequences are DFQATT and SNEGSKA (reference sequence). This CDR3 reads CSASGTGWGEQYF. The DNA for the CDR3 is TGCAGTGCTAGTGGGACAGGGTGGGGCGAGCAGTACTTC.

With regard to this clone: This CDR3 is also generated by other DNA sequences in the sample. The chain recombines TRBV12-3 or TRBV12-4 with TRBJ1-1, with D unresolved. The V end lost 2 bases, the J end lost 1 base, and 5 bases lay between the germline ends. The CDR3 runs 13 residues. The CDR3 DNA sequence: TGTGCCAGCAGTTTAAACAGGAACACTGAAGCTTTCTTT. It specifies CASSLNRNTEAFF.

The chain uses TRBV5-1 and TRBJ2-1, with no clear D. This CDR3 is 12 amino acids long. Germline lookup yields CDR1 SGHRS and CDR2 YFSETQ. V gave up 0 bases and J gave up 9 bases, with 7 bases separating them. The CDR3 region has the DNA TGCGCCAGCAGCTTGGGAGGCGGTGAGCAGTTCTTC. Its protein product is CASSLGGGEQFF.

Of note for this clone: The junction departs from germline at one end; a sequencing error may be responsible. The rearrangement links TRBV11-2 to TRBJ2-7; 7 nucleotides match TRBD2. This CDR3 has 14 amino acids. Germline CDR1 and CDR2: SGHAT and FQNNGV. CDR3 nucleotide sequence: TGTGCCAGCACCTTAACGGGGGGAACCTACGAGCAGTACTTC. This codes for CASTLTGGTYEQYF.

This chain uses TRBV3-1 (or the pseudogene TRBV3-2) with TRBJ1-4, with D possibly matching TRBD1 (6 bases). CDR1 and CDR2 from the germline V gene are LGHDT and YNNKEL (reference sequence). This CDR3 is built from 15 residues. Trimming removed 3 bases at V and 10 bases at J, with 18 bases between. Written as DNA, the CDR3 is TGTGCCAGCAGCCATCTCCGGGACATGGTAACAAAACTGTTTTTT. Its protein is CASSHLRDMVTKLFF.

This clone was detected only once. The V gene is TRBV29-1, the J gene TRBJ1-2; 7 nucleotides match TRBD1. Germline CDR1 and CDR2: SQVTM and ANQGSEA. Losses at the gene ends were 5 bases for V and 2 bases for J; bases not matched to a gene: 8. The CDR3 sequence is 14 residues long. The CDR3 sequence: CSVPGTVNNYGYTF. The DNA of the CDR3 is TGCAGCGTTCCCGGGACAGTCAACAACTATGGCTACACCTTC.

J is TRBJ1-1 and V is TRBV4-1; D perhaps matches TRBD1 (6 bases). Germline V CDR1 and CDR2: MGHRA, YSYEKL. V was pared by 1 base and J by 3 bases, with 15 bases between. The CDR3 length is 16 residues. The CDR3 DNA reads as TGCGCCAGCAGCCAAGGGGACATCCGGGGGGACACTGAAGCTTTCTTT. This gives the protein CASSQGDIRGDTEAFF.

V gene TRBV30 combines with J gene TRBJ1-1; no clear D. Trimming stripped 1 base from V and 11 bases from J, with 11 bases between. The CDR3 runs 11 residues. Germline V gene data show CDR1 as GTSNPN and CDR2 as SVGIG (reference sequence). Here the CDR3 DNA reads TGTGCCTGGAGTGAGGAGGGCATGGCTTTCTTT. This sequence encodes CAWSEEGMAFF.

The chain carries TRBV5-1 and TRBJ1-2; 9 bases are a match to TRBD1. The CDR3 extends over 13 amino acids. V lost 4 bases, J lost 8 bases, and 6 bases stayed unmatched. Germline assignment: CDR1 SGHRS and CDR2 YFSETQ. CDR3 nucleotide sequence: TGCGCCAGCAGCAGGGGACAGGGCTTAGGCTACACCTTC. This encodes CASSRGQGLGYTF.

V usage is TRBV5-1 and J usage is TRBJ2-1; unclear D gene. The V gene lost 0 bases and the J gene lost 0 bases, with 13 bases spanning the gap. Germline V gene data show CDR1 as SGHRS and CDR2 as YFSETQ. The CDR3 covers 17 residues. The CDR3 DNA sequence: TGCGCCAGCAGCTTGGCCTCAGGCTCCAGCTCCTACAATGAGCAGTTCTTC. Its protein is CASSLASGSSSYNEQFF.

The chain employs TRBV2 and TRBJ2-7; perhaps TRBD2 as D (6 bases). V dropped 4 bases and J dropped 6 bases, with 13 bases sitting between them. The germline V gene has CDR1 SNHLY and CDR2 FYNNEI. The CDR3 covers 13 residues. The CDR3 here is CASSGGRGSEQYF. The CDR3 DNA reads TGTGCCAGCAGTGGGGGCCGGGGGAGCGAGCAGTACTTC.

The V call is TRBV23-1, the J call TRBJ2-7; D is possibly TRBD1 (6 bases). TRBV23-1 is treated as an ORF (open reading frame) with a function not yet certain. This CDR3 has 15 amino acids. With 7 bases removed from V and 0 bases from J, the gap between germline ends came to 16 bases. CDR3 sequence reads: CASKSGTPSSYEQYF. DNA for the CDR3: TGCGCCAGCAAATCCGGGACACCGAGCTCCTACGAGCAGTACTTC.

This chain connects TRBV2 to TRBJ1-6, with D possibly TRBD1 on 6 matching bases. V was pared by 2 bases and J by 10 bases, with 12 bases between. Germline values: CDR1 SNHLY, CDR2 FYNNEI. The CDR3 loop spans 14 amino acids. This CDR3 reads CASSESQGYSPLHF. The CDR3 DNA is TGTGCCAGCAGTGAAAGCCAGGGGTACTCACCCCTCCACTTT.